The source of this TCR beta chain is a study of cytomegalovirus exposure and HLA in healthy donors. Researchers ran the PCR with 60 Vbeta and 13 Jbeta primers. Clones were read by immunoSEQ multiplex PCR, and TCRdb kept only the in-frame ones, dropping some. The data contain about 170,000 clones, roughly 85% of them seen just once; the ten biggest clones take up approximately 6%. V dropped 4 bases and J dropped 0 bases, with 12 bases sitting between them. The CDR3 spans 15 residues. Germline V gene data show CDR1 as SGHAT and CDR2 as FQNNGV. The TCR comes from a man in his forties in good health and CMV-seropositive. Sequenced input: PBMCs. The rearrangement links TRBV11-2 to TRBJ1-1, with a possible D match to TRBD1 (6 bases). In nucleotides, the CDR3 is TGTGCCAGCAGCTCTCGAGGACAGATGAACACTGAAGCTTTCTTT. It specifies CASSSRGQMNTEAFF.